These 2 T cell receptor beta chains were all obtained from the same sample, sequenced in a study of blood T cell repertoires in COVID-19. Libraries were prepared by immunoSEQ multiplex PCR; TCRdb keeps only in-frame clonotypes and omits some of them. Counted here are around 55,000 clones, 90% occurring once; the ten biggest clones make up about 1.5%. Sequencing was done on a sample of peripheral blood. These receptors were collected from a man in his 60s with acute or convalescent COVID-19.

The chain carries TRBV2 and TRBJ2-1; 13 bases are a match to TRBD2. With 5 bases clipped from V and 3 bases from J, the junction kept 4 bases outside the gene matches. The CDR3 has 16 amino acids. Germline values: CDR1 SNHLY, CDR2 FYNNEI. The CDR3: CASSKGLAGFYNEQFF. Here the CDR3 DNA reads TGTGCCAGCAGTAAGGGACTAGCGGGGTTCTACAATGAGCAGTTCTTC. Variable domain in full (rest from reference TRBV2 and TRBJ2-1): EPEVTQTPSHQVTQMGQEVILRCVPISNHLYFYWYRQILGQKVEFLVSFYNNEISEKSEIFDDQFSVERPDGSNFTLKIRSTKLEDSAMYFCASSKGLAGFYNEQFFGPGTRLTVL.

The chain combines TRBV6-6 with TRBJ2-1; 10 bases are shared with TRBD2. CDR3 length: 16 residues. Germline trimming cut 7 bases from V and 9 bases from J; bases unmatched to any gene: 15. Germline CDR1 is MNHNY and CDR2 is SVGAGI (reference sequence). This CDR3 reads CASMEPGTSVGAEQFF. The CDR3 DNA reads TGTGCCAGCATGGAACCCGGGACTAGCGTGGGGGCTGAGCAGTTCTTC.